One T cell receptor beta chain is described in this entry. Its antigen remains unidentified. This entry is derived from a study of CD8+ T cells in alopecia areata. Turning to the study itself: Severity was scored as percentage of affected scalp area in treated patients. Findings and caveats of the study: Because one nonresponder was included, the link of baseline CD8+ expansion to response is considered uncertain. Lesional scalp displayed greater clonality than normal scalp, most notably in alopecia totalis/universalis.

J gave up 2 bases and V 3 bases, and 3 bases lay outside the gene matches. Per the germline V gene, CDR1 is MRHNA and CDR2 is SNTAGT. The CDR3 is 15 amino acids. Extraction and reverse transcription of RNA yielded cDNA as the sequencing template. The repertoire was sequenced with immunoSEQ multiplex PCR; TCRdb's copy has only in-frame clones and lacks some. This table has 200,000 to 250,000 clones, roughly 40% appearing once. Documented treatment: oral pan-JAK inhibitor, 5-10 mg twice daily. PBMC-derived CD4+ and CD8+ T cells were sorted. The source is a human donor with alopecia areata. V and J are TRBV6-4 and TRBJ2-1; TRBD1 aligns across 8 bases. The input for sequencing was CD4+ T cells sorted from blood, taken between weeks 36 and 40, from a patient treated with tofacitinib. The CDR3 spells CASSESRGPYNEQFF. CDR3 nucleotides: TGTGCCAGCAGTGAATCCAGGGGGCCCTACAATGAGCAGTTCTTC.